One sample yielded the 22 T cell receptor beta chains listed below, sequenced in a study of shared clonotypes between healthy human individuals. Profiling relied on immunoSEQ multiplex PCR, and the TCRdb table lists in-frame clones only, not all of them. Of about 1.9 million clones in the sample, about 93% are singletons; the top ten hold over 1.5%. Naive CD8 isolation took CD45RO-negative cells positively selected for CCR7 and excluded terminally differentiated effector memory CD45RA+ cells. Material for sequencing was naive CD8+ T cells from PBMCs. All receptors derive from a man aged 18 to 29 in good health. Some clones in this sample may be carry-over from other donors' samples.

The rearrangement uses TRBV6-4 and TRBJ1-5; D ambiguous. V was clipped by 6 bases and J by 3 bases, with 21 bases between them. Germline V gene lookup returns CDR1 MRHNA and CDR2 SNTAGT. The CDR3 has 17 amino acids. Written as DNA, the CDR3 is TGTGCCAGCAGATGTTGCCAGCCTGACGAGTACAATCAGCCCCAGCATTTT. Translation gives CASRCCQPDEYNQPQHF.

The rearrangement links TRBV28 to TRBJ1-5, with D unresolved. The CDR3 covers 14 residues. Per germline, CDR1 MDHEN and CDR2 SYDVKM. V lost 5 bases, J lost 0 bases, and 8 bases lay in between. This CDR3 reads CASSDPDSNQPQHF. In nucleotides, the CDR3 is TGTGCCAGCAGTGATCCTGATAGCAATCAGCCCCAGCATTTT.

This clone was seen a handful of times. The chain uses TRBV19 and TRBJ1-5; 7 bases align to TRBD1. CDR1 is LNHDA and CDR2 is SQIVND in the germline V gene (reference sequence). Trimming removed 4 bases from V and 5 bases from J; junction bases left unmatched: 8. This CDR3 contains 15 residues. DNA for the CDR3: TGTGCCAGTAGTAGCAAGGGGGCGCAGCATCAGCCCCAGCATTTT. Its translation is CASSSKGAQHQPQHF.

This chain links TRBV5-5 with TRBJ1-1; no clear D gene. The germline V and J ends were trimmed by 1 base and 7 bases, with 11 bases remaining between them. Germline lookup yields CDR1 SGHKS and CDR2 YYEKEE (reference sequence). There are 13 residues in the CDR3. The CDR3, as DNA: TGTGCCAGCAGCTTGTTTGGTGTTAGTGAAGCTTTCTTT. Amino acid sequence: CASSLFGVSEAFF.

This CDR3 reads CASSQAFLTDTQYF. The CDR3, as DNA: TGCGCCAGCAGCCAGGCGTTCCTTACAGATACGCAGTATTTT. This rearrangement joins TRBV4-1 to TRBJ2-3; no definite D call. V lost 3 bases to trimming and J lost 3 bases, with 10 bases between them. Germline V gene sequence: CDR1 MGHRA, CDR2 YSYEKL. There are 14 residues in the CDR3.

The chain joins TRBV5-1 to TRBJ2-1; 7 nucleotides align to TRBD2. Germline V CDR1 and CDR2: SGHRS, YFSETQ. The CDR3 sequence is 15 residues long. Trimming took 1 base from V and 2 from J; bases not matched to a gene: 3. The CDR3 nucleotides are TGCGCCAGCAGCTTGAAGAGCGGGGCCTACAATGAGCAGTTCTTC. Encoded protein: CASSLKSGAYNEQFF.

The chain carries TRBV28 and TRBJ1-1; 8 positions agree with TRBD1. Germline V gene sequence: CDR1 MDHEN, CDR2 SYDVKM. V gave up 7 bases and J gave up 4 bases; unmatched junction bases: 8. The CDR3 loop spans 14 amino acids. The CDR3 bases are TGTGCCAGCAATTTGGACAGGGTTCGCACTGAAGCTTTCTTT. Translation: CASNLDRVRTEAFF.

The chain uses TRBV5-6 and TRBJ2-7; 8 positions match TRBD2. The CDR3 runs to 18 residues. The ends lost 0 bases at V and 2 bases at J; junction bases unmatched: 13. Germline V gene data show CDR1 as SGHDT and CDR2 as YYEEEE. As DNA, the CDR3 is TGTGCCAGCAGCTTGGCCCGAGGACTAGCTGTCTTCACCTACGAGCAGTACTTC. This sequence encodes CASSLARGLAVFTYEQYF. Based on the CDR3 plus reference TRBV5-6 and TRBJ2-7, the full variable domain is DAGVTQSPTHLIKTRGQQVTLRCSPKSGHDTVSWYQQALGQGPQFIFQYYEEEERQRGNFPDRFSGHQFPNYSSELNVNALLLGDSALYLCASSLARGLAVFTYEQYFGPGTRLTVT.

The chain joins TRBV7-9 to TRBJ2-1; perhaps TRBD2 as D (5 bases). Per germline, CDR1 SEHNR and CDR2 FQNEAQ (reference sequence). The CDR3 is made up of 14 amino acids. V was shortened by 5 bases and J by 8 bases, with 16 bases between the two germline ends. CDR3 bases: TGTGCCAGCAGCCCCCCGGGAAGGGTCGATGAGCAGTTCTTC. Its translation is CASSPPGRVDEQFF.

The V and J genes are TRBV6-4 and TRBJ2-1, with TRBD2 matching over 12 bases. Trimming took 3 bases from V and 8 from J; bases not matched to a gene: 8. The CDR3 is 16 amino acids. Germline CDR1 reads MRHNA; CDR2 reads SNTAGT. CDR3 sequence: CASSESLAGGWDEQFF. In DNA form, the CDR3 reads TGTGCCAGCAGTGAGTCCCTAGCGGGAGGGTGGGATGAGCAGTTCTTC.

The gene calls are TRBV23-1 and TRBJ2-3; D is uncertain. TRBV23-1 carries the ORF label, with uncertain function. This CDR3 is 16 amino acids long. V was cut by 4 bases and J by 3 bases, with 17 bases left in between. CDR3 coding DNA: TGCGCCAGCAGTCTCTCCCGCGAGCGAAATACAGATACGCAGTATTTT. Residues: CASSLSRERNTDTQYF.

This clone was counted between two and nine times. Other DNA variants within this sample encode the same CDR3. CDR3 loop: CASSQDLGTEAFF. As DNA, the CDR3 is TGCGCCAGCAGCCAAGATCTGGGCACTGAAGCTTTCTTT. The chain couples TRBV4-1 to TRBJ1-1; D gene uncertain. CDR3 size: 13 residues. The V end was cut by 0 bases, the J end by 4 bases, with 6 bases between. CDR1 is MGHRA and CDR2 is YSYEKL in the germline V gene.

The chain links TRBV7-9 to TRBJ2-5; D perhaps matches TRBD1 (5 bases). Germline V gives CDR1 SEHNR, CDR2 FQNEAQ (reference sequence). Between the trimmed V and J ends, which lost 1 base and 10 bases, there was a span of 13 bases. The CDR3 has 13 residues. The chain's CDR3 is CASSLDGARNQYF. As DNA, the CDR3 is TGTGCCAGCAGCTTAGATGGGGCCCGAAACCAGTACTTC.

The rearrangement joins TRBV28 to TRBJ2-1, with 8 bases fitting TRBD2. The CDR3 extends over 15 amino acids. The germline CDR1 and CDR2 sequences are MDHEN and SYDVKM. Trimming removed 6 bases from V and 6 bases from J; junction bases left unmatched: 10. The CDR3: CASSPKGGRPNEQFF. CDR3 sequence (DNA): TGTGCCAGCAGCCCAAAGGGCGGGAGGCCCAATGAGCAGTTCTTC. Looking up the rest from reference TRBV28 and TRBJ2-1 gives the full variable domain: DVKVTQSSRYLVKRTGEKVFLECVQDMDHENMFWYRQDPGLGLRLIYFSYDVKMKEKGDIPEGYSVSREKKERFSLILESASTNQTSMYLCASSPKGGRPNEQFFGPGTRLTVL.

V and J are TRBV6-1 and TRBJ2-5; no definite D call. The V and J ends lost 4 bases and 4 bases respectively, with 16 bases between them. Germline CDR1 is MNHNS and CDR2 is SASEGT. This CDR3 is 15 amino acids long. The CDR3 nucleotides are TGTGCCAGCAGTGTACTGGAATTTGCGCGAGAGACCCAGTACTTC. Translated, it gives CASSVLEFARETQYF.

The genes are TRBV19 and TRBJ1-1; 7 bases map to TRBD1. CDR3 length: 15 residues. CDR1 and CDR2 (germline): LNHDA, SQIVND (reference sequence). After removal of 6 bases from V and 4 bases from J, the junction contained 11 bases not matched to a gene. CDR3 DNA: TGTGCCAGTAGACCGGGACAGAGCTTTGGCACTGAAGCTTTCTTT. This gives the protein CASRPGQSFGTEAFF.

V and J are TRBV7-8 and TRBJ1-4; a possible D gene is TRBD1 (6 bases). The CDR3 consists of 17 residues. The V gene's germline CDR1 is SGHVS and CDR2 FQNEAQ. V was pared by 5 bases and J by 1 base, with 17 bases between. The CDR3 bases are TGTGCCAGCAGCCAGAACAGGGTACGGGAAACTAATGAAAAACTGTTTTTT. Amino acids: CASSQNRVRETNEKLFF.

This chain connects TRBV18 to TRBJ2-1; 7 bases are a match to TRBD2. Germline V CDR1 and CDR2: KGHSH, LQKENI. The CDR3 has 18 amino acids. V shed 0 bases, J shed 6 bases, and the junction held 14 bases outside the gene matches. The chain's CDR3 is CASSPPMGGAWTGNEQFF. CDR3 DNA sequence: TGTGCCAGCTCACCACCGATGGGAGGGGCATGGACGGGCAATGAGCAGTTCTTC.

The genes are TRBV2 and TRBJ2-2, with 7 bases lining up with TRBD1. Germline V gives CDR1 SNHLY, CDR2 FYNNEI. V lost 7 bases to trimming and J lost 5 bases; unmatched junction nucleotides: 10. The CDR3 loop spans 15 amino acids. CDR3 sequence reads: CASTRGTVDTGELFF. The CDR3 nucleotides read TGTGCCAGCACTAGAGGGACAGTCGATACCGGGGAGCTGTTTTTT.

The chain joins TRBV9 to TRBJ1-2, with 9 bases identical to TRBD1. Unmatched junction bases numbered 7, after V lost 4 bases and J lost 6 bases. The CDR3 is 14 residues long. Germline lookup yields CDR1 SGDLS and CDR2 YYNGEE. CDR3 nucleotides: TGTGCCAGCAGCCTAGGACAGGGGCTGGATGGCTACACCTTC. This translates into CASSLGQGLDGYTF.

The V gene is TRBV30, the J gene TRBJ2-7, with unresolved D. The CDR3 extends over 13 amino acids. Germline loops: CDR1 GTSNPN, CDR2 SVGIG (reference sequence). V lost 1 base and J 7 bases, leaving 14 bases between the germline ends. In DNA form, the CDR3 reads TGTGCCTGGAGTGAAACCTCGATCGGTGAGCAGTACTTC. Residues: CAWSETSIGEQYF.

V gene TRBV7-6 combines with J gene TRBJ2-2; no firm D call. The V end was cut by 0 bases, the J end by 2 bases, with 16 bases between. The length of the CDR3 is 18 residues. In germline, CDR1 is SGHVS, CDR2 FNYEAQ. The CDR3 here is CASSLAIGRAINTGELFF. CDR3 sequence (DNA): TGTGCCAGCAGCTTAGCAATAGGTCGCGCTATTAACACCGGGGAGCTGTTTTTT.